The TCR beta chain under discussion was sequenced for a study of cytomegalovirus exposure and HLA in healthy donors. Study-wide results and limits: Specificity for CMV antigens was confirmed in vitro for a few of the CMV-associated chains. Cytomegalovirus-associated status was assigned to some 180 TCR beta chains.

Germline-derived CDR1 and CDR2 are GTSNPN and SVGIG (reference sequence). This CDR3 is 15 amino acids long. V lost 3 bases and J lost 1; bases outside the gene matches: 5. The primer mix had 60 Vbeta and 13 Jbeta primers. The table came from immunoSEQ multiplex PCR; TCRdb's copy has only in-frame clones and leaves some out. The sample has approximately 110,000 clones, roughly three quarters seen once; the top ten hold about 1%. Comment on this clone: Its antigen is still unknown.

The sample consisted of PBMCs. The source of this sequence is a woman aged 25 to 39 in good health and CMV-seronegative. The chain combines TRBV30 with TRBJ1-1, with 10 bases identical to TRBD1. The CDR3 sequence is CAWSRTGGGNTEAFF. DNA for the CDR3: TGTGCCTGGAGCCGGACAGGGGGGGGGAACACTGAAGCTTTCTTT.